This is a list of T cell receptor beta chains from one sample in a study of blood T cell repertoires in COVID-19. Only in-frame clones appear in the TCRdb table, and some are missing; sequencing was by immunoSEQ multiplex PCR. The sample records over 250,000 clones, less than 90% being singletons. Sequenced sample: peripheral blood. The receptors originated from a human donor in a cohort sampled during active COVID-19. Each CDR3 is given with its conserved first and last residue. The order of the fields is J gene, V gene, D gene, clone size, CDR3 protein, CDR3 DNA. D genes are given only for firm matches. Size tells how often a clone was seen (once, few, many) or the class of an expanded clone, and some rows leave it out.

TRBJ2-3 | TRBV18 | TRBD2 | . | CASSPTRTSGTDTQYF | TGTGCCAGCTCACCCACTCGGACTAGCGGCACAGATACGCAGTATTTT
TRBJ2-7 | TRBV6-2/TRBV6-3 | . | . | CASSYPWGTSYEQYF | TGTGCCAGCAGTTACCCCTGGGGGACTTCCTACGAGCAGTACTTC
TRBJ2-1 | TRBV7-2 | TRBD2 | . | CASSLVSGRAYNEQFF | TGTGCCAGCAGCTTAGTGAGCGGGAGGGCCTACAATGAGCAGTTCTTC
TRBJ2-3 | TRBV7-3 | TRBD2 | . | CASSLLAGTTDTQYF | TGTGCCAGCAGCTTACTAGCGGGAACCACAGATACGCAGTATTTT
TRBJ1-5 | TRBV6-2/TRBV6-3 | TRBD1 | . | CASRPPGQNNQPQHF | TGTGCCAGCCGCCCTCCGGGACAGAACAATCAGCCCCAGCATTTT
TRBJ2-7 | TRBV6-2/TRBV6-3 | . | . | CASSYGATSDEQYF | TGTGCCAGCAGTTACGGGGCAACCTCGGACGAGCAGTACTTC
TRBJ2-7 | TRBV6-2/TRBV6-3 | TRBD2 | . | CASSYGLAGAYEQYF | TGTGCCAGCAGTTACGGTCTAGCGGGAGCCTACGAGCAGTACTTC
TRBJ1-1 | TRBV6-6 | . | . | CASSYSREAEAFF | TGTGCCAGCAGTTACTCTCGAGAAGCTGAAGCTTTCTTT
TRBJ2-7 | TRBV7-8 | . | . | CASSLGRASYEQYF | TGTGCCAGCAGCTTAGGCAGGGCCTCCTACGAGCAGTACTTC
TRBJ1-3 | TRBV6-5 | . | . | CASSYKGPGNTIYF | TGTGCCAGCAGTTACAAGGGGCCTGGAAACACCATATATTTT
TRBJ1-2 | TRBV9 | . | . | CASSVGAGINYGYTF | TGTGCCAGCAGCGTAGGGGCGGGGATCAACTATGGCTACACCTTC
TRBJ2-7 | TRBV27 | . | . | CASSRLGEWTAEQYF | TGTGCCAGCAGCCGTTTAGGGGAATGGACCGCCGAGCAGTACTTC
TRBJ2-1 | TRBV11-2 | . | . | CASSSIRELYNEQFF | TGTGCCAGCAGCTCCATCCGGGAGCTCTACAATGAGCAGTTCTTC
TRBJ2-6 | TRBV19 | TRBD2 | . | CASSTTSGRAMGSGANVLTF | TGTGCCAGTAGTACGACTAGCGGGAGGGCCATGGGGTCTGGGGCCAACGTCCTGACTTTC
TRBJ2-3 | TRBV5-1 | . | . | CASPLFLVQASGDTQYF | TGCGCCAGCCCTCTATTTTTGGTACAGGCTTCCGGAGATACGCAGTATTTT
TRBJ2-7 | TRBV5-1 | . | once | CASSLGDSSYEQYF | TGCGCCAGCAGCTTGGGTGACAGTTCCTACGAGCAGTACTTC
TRBJ1-2 | TRBV20-1 | . | once | CSAGGRGYTF | TGCAGTGCTGGCGGAAGGGGCTACACCTTC